This TCR beta chain derives from a study of somatic mutations in cytotoxic T cells in rheumatoid arthritis. Whole-study context: At nearly 100% purity, some V beta antibody-stained T-cell populations were flow-sorted, and these included V beta1+ cells that were sequenced for TCRB. Findings and limits, study-wide: The study found that the largest CD8+ clone exceeded 20% of CD8+ cells in 8 of 65 patients. Rheumatoid arthritis patients showed CD8+ clonality increasing with age, unlike healthy controls. Statistically, CD8+ T-cell clonality was not significantly distinct between individuals with rheumatoid arthritis and age-matched healthy controls.

Concerning this clone itself: What it binds is not known.

The repertoire was sequenced with immunoSEQ multiplex PCR; TCRdb's copy has only in-frame clones and lacks some. This sample has 10,000 to 15,000 clones, with approximately 73% found just once. V shed 3 bases and J 5 bases; nucleotides not matched to a gene: 4. Germline-derived CDR1 and CDR2 are SNHLY and FYNNEI. CDR3 length: 15 amino acids. The clonotype was recovered from a woman aged 40 to 50 in good health. The source material was CD8+ T cells sorted from blood. The chain is built from TRBV2 and TRBJ1-1; TRBD1 agrees at 12 bases. Here the CDR3 DNA reads TGTGCCAGCAGTGAGGGGACAGGGGGCTTTACTGAAGCTTTCTTT. Protein product: CASSEGTGGFTEAFF.